The TCR beta chain under discussion was sequenced for a study of T cell responses to AZD1222 COVID-19 vaccine (dated by TCRdb to about 2021). With regard to the full study: AZD1222 recipients given second doses at about 4 weeks or at about 12 weeks were pooled, since spike-specific TCR depth and breadth were not found to differ between the two schedules. A total of approximately 240 trial participants underwent TCR sequencing, of whom around 200 received two doses of AZD1222 and some 25 received two doses of the MenACWY control vaccine. Enrollment into the trials was organized by age into subgroups of 18-55, 56-69 and 70-plus years, and those subgroups contained 148, 28 and 57 TCR-sequenced participants, respectively. Points the paper makes about the study in general: The vaccine-associated CD4 TCRs covered the entire spike protein, and the dominant responses fell in regions 160-218 and 743-854. Most participants were white British and females outnumbered males, and the authors suggested that clonal diversity may have been underestimated. The 56-69-year group was small, and its depth increase did not reach significance, likely because of low power. Nearly half of unique spike-specific TCRs reportedly recognized epitopes outside regions mutated in the B.1.351 and B.1.1.7 variants. Conclusions about previously exposed vaccinees are limited, since just five to seven AZD1222 recipients were seropositive for SARS-CoV-2 at baseline. A significant rise in spike-specific TCR breadth and depth was observed after two AZD1222 doses relative to day 0 and relative to MenACWY recipients. Because no day 14 peak-response samples were available, the repertoires could be characterized only after the peak T cell response.

Per the publication, the time point label means: baseline before first vaccination. Samples from vaccinated people were obtained from the UK trials COV001 and COV002, which included a single-blind randomized controlled phase 2/3 trial of AZD1222 (ChAdOx1 nCoV-19) in healthy adults. For TCRbeta chain sequencing, PBMC samples from trial participants were taken at day 0 and at day 28 after the second dose. Of note for this clone: The clone's antigen remains unknown. Per-nucleotide qualities are absent, and no much larger clonotype sits a single base away.

The CDR3 regions of human TCRbeta chains were analyzed by immunosequencing. As for the original processing: Repertoire TCRs were checked for matches against a reference library of SARS-CoV-2-specific TCRs that had been generated using the MIRA antigen-specificity platform. Breadth meant the fraction of unique TCRs that were SARS-CoV-2-associated, whereas depth meant the fraction of total T cells that were SARS-CoV-2-associated. Each spike-specific TCR was assigned to its reactive spike region and to a CD4 or CD8 class using the MIRA data. Log10-transformed breadth and depth values were compared by one-way ANOVA with Sidak's multiple comparisons tests. TCRdb re-hosts the immuneACCESS table, in-frame sequences only. Its copies lack some clones; in the studies checked, an unresolved V gene accounts for under half of them, and the cause for the rest is not known. The V and J calls and clone size are taken from that table; D and trimming were inferred from the DNA. The sample table holds 95,000 to 150,000 clones, of which roughly nine tenths were seen once. The ten most abundant clones make up about 1.5% of the sample.

Its CDR3 holds 17 amino acids, cysteine through phenylalanine. Only the CDR3 portion is preserved as DNA: 51 bases, with reading frame beginning at the first base. The junction shows trimming of 0 bases on V and 4 bases on J, plus 16 bases between the germline ends. CDR1 is given as LGHNA and CDR2 as YNFKEQ, both from the germline V gene. The sequence was collected from an adult in good health. The V and J genes are TRBV4-2 and TRBJ1-5; a tentative D call is TRBD1 (5 bases match). This material consisted of peripheral blood, taken on day 0 of AZD1222 vaccination. The DNA reads TGTGCCAGCAGCCAAGATCACGCGGCCAGGGTGAATCAGCCCCAGCATTTT. Translated, it reads CASSQDHAARVNQPQHF.